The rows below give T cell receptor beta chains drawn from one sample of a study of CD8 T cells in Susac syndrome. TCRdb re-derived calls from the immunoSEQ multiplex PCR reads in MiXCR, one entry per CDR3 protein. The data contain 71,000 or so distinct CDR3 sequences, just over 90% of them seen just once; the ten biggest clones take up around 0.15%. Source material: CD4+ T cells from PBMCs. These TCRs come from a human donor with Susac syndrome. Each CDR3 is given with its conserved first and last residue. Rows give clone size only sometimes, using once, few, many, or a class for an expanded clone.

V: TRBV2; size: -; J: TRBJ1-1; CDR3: CASSEQGATTEAFF
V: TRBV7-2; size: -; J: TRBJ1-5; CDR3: CASSGRTGRRQPQHF
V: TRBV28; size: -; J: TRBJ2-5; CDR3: CASSSGGEGVETQYF
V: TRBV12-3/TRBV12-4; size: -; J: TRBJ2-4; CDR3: CASTGQSGADIQYF
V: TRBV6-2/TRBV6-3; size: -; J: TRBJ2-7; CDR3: CASSSFPRGFAPTEQYF
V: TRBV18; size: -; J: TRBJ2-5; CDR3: CASSPQRVPLEETQYF
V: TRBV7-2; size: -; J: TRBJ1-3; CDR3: CASSLVVRGRNTIYF
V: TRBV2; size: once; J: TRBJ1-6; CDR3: CASTTNSPLHF
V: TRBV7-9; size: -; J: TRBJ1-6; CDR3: CASSLKPSLDTSPLHF
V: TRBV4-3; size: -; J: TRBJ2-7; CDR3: CASSQDSGYEQYF
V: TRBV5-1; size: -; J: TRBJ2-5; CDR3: CASSLQGSGETQYF
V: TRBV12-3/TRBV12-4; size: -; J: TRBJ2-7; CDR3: CASSFRPTGFYEQYF
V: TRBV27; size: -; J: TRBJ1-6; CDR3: CASSPWTGFNSPLHF
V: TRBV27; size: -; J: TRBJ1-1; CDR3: CASSPTGRGNTEAFF
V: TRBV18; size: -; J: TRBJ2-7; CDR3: CASSPLPAGLISEQYF
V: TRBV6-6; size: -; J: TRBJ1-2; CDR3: CASSYMGYGYTF
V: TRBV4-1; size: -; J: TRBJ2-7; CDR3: CASSAWGVKNNYEQYF
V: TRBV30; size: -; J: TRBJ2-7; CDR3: CAWTGGLYEQYF
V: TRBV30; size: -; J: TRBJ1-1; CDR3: CAWTRGVNTEAFF
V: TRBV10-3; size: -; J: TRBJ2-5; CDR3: CAIGSGAFQETQYF
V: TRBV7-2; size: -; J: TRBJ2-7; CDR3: CASSLAEELGQGNPYEQYF
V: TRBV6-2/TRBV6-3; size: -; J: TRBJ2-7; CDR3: CASSPPVRDRGLYEQYF
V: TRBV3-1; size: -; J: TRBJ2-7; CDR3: CASSQDRLAGGDEQYF
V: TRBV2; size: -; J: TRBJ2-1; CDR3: CASSVGTAYPYNEQFF
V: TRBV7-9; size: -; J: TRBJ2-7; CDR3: CASSPFGGTGFYEQYF
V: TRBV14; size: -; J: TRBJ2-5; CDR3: CASSIVGAPYQETQYF
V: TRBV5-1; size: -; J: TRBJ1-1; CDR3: CASSSDRSRTEAFF
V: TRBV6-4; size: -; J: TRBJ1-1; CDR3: CASSDEGMNTEAFF
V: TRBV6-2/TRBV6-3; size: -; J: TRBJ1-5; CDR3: CASSYSGTSNQPQHF